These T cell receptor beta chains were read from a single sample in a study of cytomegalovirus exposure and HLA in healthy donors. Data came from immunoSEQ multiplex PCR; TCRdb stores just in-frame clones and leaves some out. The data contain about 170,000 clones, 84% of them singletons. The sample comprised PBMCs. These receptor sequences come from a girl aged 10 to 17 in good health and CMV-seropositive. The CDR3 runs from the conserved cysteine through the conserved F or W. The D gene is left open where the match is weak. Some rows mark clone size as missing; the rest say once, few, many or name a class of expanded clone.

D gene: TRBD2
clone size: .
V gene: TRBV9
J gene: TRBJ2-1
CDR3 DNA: TGTGCCAGCAGTGAGAGCGGGGGGGCCGGCAATGAGCAGTTCTTC
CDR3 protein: CASSESGGAGNEQFF

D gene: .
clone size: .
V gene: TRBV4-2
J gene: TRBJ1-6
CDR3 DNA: TGTGCCAGCAGGGGGGAGGGGAGCTCCTATAATTCACCCCTCCACTTT
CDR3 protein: CASRGEGSSYNSPLHF

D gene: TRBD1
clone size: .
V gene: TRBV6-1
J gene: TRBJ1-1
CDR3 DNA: TGTGCCAGCAGGAACGACAGGGCCAGGAACACTGAAGCTTTCTTT
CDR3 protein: CASRNDRARNTEAFF

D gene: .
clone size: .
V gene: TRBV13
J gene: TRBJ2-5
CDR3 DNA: TGTGCCAGCAGCTCCCGCGTCTATTCAGGACTCGTCGAACCCCAAGAGACCCAGTACTTC
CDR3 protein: CASSSRVYSGLVEPQETQYF

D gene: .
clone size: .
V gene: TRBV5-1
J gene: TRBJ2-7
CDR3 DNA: TGCGCCAGCAGGGAGGAGGCGGTTGATTACGAGCAGTACTTC
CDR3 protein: CASREEAVDYEQYF

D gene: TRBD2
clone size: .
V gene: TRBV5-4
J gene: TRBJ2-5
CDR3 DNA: TGTGCCAGCAGCCGGAAAGCGGGGGGGCCAGGAGAGACCCAGTACTTC
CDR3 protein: CASSRKAGGPGETQYF

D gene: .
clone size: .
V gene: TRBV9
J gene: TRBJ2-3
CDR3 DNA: TGTGCCAGCAGCATTATCCCTAGTAAAGATACGCAGTATTTT
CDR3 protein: CASSIIPSKDTQYF

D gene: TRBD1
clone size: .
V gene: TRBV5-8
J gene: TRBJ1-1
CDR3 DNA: TGTGCCAGCAGCCTGCTGACAGGGATGGTGGGGAACACTGAAGCTTTCTTT
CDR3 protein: CASSLLTGMVGNTEAFF

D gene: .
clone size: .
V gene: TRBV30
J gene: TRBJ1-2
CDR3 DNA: TGTGCCTGGCATGCAACAGGTTCTAACTATGGCTACACCTTC
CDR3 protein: CAWHATGSNYGYTF

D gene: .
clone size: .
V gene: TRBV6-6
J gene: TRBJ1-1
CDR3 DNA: TGTGGGGGGGGGCAGGGAAGCACTGAAGCTTTCTTT
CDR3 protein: CGGGQGSTEAFF

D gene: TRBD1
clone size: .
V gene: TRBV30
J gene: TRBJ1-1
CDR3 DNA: TGTGGTAAGGACAGGCTAAACACTGAAGCTTTCTTT
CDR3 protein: CGKDRLNTEAFF

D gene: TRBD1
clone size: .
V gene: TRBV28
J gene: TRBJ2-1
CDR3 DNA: TGTGCCAGCACCCTACTCCCAGACAGGGACAATGAGCAGTTCTTC
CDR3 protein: CASTLLPDRDNEQFF

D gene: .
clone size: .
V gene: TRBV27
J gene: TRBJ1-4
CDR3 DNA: TGTGCCAGCAGTTTAGGGCAGGGCCTCGGAAAACTGTTTTTT
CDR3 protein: CASSLGQGLGKLFF

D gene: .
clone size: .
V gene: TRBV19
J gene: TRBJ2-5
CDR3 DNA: TGTGCCAGTAGTTCCCTGGGCAAGGAGACCCAGTACTTC
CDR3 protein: CASSSLGKETQYF

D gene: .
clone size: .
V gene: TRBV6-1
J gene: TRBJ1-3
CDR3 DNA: TGTGCCAGCAGTGAAGGACCCTGGGGACCCGGGACTTCGCCGGGAAACACCATATATTTT
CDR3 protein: CASSEGPWGPGTSPGNTIYF

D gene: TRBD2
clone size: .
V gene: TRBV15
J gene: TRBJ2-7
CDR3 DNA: TGTGCCACCAGCAGAGAGCCCTTTATTCAAGCGGGGAGGACCTACGAGCAGTACTTC
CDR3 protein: CATSREPFIQAGRTYEQYF

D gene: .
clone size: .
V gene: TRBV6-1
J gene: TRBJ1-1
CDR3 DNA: TGTGCCAGCAGTGTACCGGTTAACACTGAAGCTTTCTTT
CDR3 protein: CASSVPVNTEAFF

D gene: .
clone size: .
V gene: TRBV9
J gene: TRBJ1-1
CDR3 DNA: TGTGCCAGCGGTCCAGCAACAGGCACTGAAGCTTTCTTT
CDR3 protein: CASGPATGTEAFF

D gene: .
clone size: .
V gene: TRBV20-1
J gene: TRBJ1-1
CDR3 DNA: TGCAGTGCCACGGGGGACACTGAAGCTTTCTTT
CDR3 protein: CSATGDTEAFF

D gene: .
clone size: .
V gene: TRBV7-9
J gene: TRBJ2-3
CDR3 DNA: TGTGCCAGCAGCTCCTACCAGGGTTCGACAGATACGCAGTATTTT
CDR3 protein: CASSSYQGSTDTQYF

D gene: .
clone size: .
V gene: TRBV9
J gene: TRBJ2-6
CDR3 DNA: TGTGCCAGCAGCGGAGGGGGTTTCGACTCTGGGGCCAACGTCCTGACTTTC
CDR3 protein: CASSGGGFDSGANVLTF

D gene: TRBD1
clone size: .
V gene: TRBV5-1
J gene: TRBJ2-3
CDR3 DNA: TGCGCCAGCGGCGGGGACAGGGGGAGCAGAGATACGCAGTATTTT
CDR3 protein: CASGGDRGSRDTQYF

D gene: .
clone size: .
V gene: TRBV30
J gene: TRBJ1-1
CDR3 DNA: TGTGCCTGGAGCCCAGGGCTGGGGGAAGCTTTCTTT
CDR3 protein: CAWSPGLGEAFF

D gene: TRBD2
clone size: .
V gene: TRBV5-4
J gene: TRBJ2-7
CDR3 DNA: TGTGCCAGCAGCTGGGGAGGGGTCTCCTACGAGCAGTACTTC
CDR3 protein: CASSWGGVSYEQYF

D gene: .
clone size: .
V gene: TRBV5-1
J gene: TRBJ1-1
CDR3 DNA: TGCGCCAGCAGCTTGAGCCTGGACAGCCAAACGATGAACACTGAAGCTTTCTTT
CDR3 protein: CASSLSLDSQTMNTEAFF

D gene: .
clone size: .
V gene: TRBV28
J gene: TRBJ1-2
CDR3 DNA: TGTGCCAGCAGGACTCTCGGCAGCTCCTATGGCTACACCTTC
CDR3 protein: CASRTLGSSYGYTF

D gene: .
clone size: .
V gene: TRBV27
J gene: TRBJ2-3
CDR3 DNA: TGTGCCAGCAGTCCCCGTATAGATACGCAGTATTTT
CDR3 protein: CASSPRIDTQYF

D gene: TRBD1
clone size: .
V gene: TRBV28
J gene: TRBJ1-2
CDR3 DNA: TGTGTCAGCGGGACAGGGGGCGCGGTCGCCTATGGCTACACCTTC
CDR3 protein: CVSGTGGAVAYGYTF

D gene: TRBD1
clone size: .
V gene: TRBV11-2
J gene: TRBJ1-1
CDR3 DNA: TGTGCCAGCAGCCCAATCAGGGGGCGGACTGAAGCTTTCTTT
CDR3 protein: CASSPIRGRTEAFF

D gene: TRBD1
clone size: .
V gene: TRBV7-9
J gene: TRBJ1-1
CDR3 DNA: TGTGCCAGCAGCCTACAGGGGGCAGGTTTCGCTGAAGCTTTCTTT
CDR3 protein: CASSLQGAGFAEAFF

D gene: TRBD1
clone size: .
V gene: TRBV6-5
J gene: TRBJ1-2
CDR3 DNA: TGTGCCAGCAGTTTCCAGGGACAGGGTATACTAAGCTACACCTTC
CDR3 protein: CASSFQGQGILSYTF

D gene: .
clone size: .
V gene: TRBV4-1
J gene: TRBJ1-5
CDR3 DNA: TGCGCCAGCAGCCAAGGTAGGCTTCAGGGTAGCAATCAGCCCCAGCATTTT
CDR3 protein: CASSQGRLQGSNQPQHF

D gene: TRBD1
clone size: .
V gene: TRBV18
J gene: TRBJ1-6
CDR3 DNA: TGTGCCAGCTCACTACCGGACAGGGGTTATTCACCCCTCCACTTT
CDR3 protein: CASSLPDRGYSPLHF

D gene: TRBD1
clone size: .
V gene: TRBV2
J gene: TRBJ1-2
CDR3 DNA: TGTGCCAGCAGCCCGGACAGGGCTACTAACTATGGCTACACCTTC
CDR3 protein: CASSPDRATNYGYTF

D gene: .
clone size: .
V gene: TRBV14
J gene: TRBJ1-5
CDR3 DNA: TGTGCCAGCAGCCCGACAGCCGATCAGCCCCAGCATTTT
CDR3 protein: CASSPTADQPQHF

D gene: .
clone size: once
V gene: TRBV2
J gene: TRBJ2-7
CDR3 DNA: TGTGCCAGCACCACGGGATTGACAGGCTACGAGCAGTACTTC
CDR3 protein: CASTTGLTGYEQYF

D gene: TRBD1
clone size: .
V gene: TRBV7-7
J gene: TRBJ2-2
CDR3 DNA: TGTGCTAGCAGCGCCCTCCAGGGGGCAGCGACCGGGGAGCTGTTTTTT
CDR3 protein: CASSALQGAATGELFF

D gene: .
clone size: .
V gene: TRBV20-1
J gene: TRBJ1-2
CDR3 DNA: TGCAGTGCGGGGAGCTATGGCTACACCTTC
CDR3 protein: CSAGSYGYTF

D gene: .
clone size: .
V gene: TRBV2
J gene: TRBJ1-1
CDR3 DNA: TGTGCCAGCGGAGGGCTGTCCAGAGCTAACACTGAAGCTTTCTTT
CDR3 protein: CASGGLSRANTEAFF

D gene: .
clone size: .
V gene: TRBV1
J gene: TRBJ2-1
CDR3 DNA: TGCACCAGCAGCCGATTAGCGGGGGGTTCCTACAATGAGCAGTTCTTC
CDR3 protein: CTSSRLAGGSYNEQFF

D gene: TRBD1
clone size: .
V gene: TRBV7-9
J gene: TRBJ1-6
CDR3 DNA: TGTGCCAGCAGGGCCGGGACAGGGAGCTCCTATAATTCACCCCTCCACTTT
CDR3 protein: CASRAGTGSSYNSPLHF

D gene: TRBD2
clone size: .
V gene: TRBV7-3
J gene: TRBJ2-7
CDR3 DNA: TGTGCCAGCAGCCTCACGGCCGGGGGGGCTGGGGAGCAGTACTTC
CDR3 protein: CASSLTAGGAGEQYF

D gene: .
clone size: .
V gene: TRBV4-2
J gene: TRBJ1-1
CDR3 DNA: TGTGCCAGCAGCCAAGAGAGGGGGTCGTTCCTGAACACTGAAGCTTTCTTT
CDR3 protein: CASSQERGSFLNTEAFF

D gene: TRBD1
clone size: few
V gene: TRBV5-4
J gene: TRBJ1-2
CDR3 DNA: TGTGCCAGCAGTCCGGACAGGGTAGCTACTAACTATGGCTACACCTTC
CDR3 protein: CASSPDRVATNYGYTF

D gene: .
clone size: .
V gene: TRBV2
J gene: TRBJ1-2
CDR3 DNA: TGTGCCAGCAGTGAAAGGTCCAGGGCGAATGGCTACACCTTC
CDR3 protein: CASSERSRANGYTF

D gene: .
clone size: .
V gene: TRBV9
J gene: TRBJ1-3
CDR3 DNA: TGTGCCAGCAGCGGAGCCCCAGGGTCGGGAAACACCATATATTTT
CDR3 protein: CASSGAPGSGNTIYF

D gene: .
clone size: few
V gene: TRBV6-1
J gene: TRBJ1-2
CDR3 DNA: TGTGCCAGCAGTGGAGGGTCTACTTACTATGGCTACACCTTC
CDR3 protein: CASSGGSTYYGYTF

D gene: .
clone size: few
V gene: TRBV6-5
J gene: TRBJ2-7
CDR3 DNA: TGTGCCAGCAGCCGAACAATTGACAGTGAAGAGCAGTACTTC
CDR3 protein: CASSRTIDSEEQYF

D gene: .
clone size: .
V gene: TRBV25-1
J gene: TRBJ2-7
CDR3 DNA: TGTGCCAGCAGTGATCAGGGACTGTCCGAGCAGTACTTC
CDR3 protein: CASSDQGLSEQYF

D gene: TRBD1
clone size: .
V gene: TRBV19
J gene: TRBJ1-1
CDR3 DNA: TGTGCCAGTAGTCTATCGGTGACAGGGGAAGAAGCTTTCTTT
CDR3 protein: CASSLSVTGEEAFF

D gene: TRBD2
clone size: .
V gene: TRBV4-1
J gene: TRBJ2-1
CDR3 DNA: TGCGCCAGCAGCCCATACCACCTAGCGGGGGGGCTTGATGAGCAGTTCTTC
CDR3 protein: CASSPYHLAGGLDEQFF

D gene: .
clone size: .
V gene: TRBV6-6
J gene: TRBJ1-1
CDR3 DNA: TGTGCCAGCAGCACCACTGAGATGAACACTGAAGCTTTCTTT
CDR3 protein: CASSTTEMNTEAFF

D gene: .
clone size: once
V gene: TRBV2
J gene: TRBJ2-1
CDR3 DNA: TGTGCCACCTCCCTCCTTCTACTAAGGTCCTACAATGAGCAGTTCTTC
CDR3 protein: CATSLLLLRSYNEQFF

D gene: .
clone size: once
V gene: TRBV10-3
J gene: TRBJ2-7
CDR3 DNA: TGTGCCATCAGGGGAGAGGCTCCTAGCGCCTCTGGGTACGAGCAGTACTTC
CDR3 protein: CAIRGEAPSASGYEQYF

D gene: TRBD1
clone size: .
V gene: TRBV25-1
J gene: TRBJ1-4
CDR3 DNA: TGTGCCAGCAGTGGAGGGGGCGTTGAAAAACTGTTTTTT
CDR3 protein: CASSGGGVEKLFF

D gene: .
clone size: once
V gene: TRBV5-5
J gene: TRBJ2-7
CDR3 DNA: TGTGCCAGCAATGGACCCTTACAGGGCCCGCCGGGCGAGCAGTACTTC
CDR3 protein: CASNGPLQGPPGEQYF

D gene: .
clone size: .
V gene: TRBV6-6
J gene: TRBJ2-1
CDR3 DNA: TGTGCCAGCAGCCCACTAGGGTCTGAGCAGTTCTTC
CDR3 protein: CASSPLGSEQFF

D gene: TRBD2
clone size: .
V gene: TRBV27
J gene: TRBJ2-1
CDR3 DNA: TGTGCCAGCAGTTCCCGGGTGGCGGGGGGGCTATCAAAGCAGTTCTTC
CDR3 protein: CASSSRVAGGLSKQFF

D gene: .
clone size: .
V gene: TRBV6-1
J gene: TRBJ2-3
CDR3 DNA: TGTGCCAGCAGTGGCGGTGAGACTTTAAGATACACAGATACGCAGTATTTT
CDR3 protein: CASSGGETLRYTDTQYF